This TCR beta chain comes out of a study of Graves' ophthalmopathy and Graves' hyperthyroidism. Beta-chain TCR CDR3 regions were amplified from RNA transcripts. The first round was an RT-PCR with HTBI primers, and the second round was a multiplex PCR. In TCRdb, the multiplex PCR reads were re-called with MiXCR into one record per CDR3 protein. The profile shows more than 300,000 distinct CDR3 sequences, roughly 14% of them singletons. Other autoimmune diseases, uncontrolled infections, pregnancy or lactation led to the exclusion of patients. Someone took the PBMCs out of approximately 9 ml of fresh peripheral blood. The CDR3 spans 14 residues. Germline CDR1 is MNHNS and CDR2 is SASEGT. Unmatched junction bases numbered 4, after V lost 4 bases and J lost 5 bases. This clonotype occurred many times.

The chain joins TRBV6-1 to TRBJ2-7, with TRBD1 identical over 11 bases. The TCR was taken from a young woman with stable Graves' hyperthyroidism. Input material: peripheral blood. CDR3 loop: CASSAGTGGHEQYF. CDR3 coding DNA: TGTGCCAGCAGTGCCGGGACAGGGGGACACGAGCAGTACTTC.